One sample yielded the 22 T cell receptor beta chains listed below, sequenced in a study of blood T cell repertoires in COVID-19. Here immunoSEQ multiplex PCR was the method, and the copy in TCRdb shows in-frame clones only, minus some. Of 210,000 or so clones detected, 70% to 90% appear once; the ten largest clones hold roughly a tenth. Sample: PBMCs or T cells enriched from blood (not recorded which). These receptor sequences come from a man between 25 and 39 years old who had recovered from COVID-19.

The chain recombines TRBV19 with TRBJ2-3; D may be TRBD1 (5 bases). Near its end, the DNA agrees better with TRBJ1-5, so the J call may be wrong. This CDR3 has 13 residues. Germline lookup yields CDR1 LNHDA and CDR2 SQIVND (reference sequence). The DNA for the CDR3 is TGTGCCAGTAGCCCTAGGGGTTTGGAAACGCAGCATTTT. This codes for CASSPRGLETQHF.

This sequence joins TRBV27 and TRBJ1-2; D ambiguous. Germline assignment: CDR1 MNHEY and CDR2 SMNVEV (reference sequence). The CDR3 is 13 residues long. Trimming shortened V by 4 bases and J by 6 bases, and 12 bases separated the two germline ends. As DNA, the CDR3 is TGTGCCAGCAGTTCCTCGAGGCTGAATGGCTACACCTTC. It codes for CASSSSRLNGYTF.

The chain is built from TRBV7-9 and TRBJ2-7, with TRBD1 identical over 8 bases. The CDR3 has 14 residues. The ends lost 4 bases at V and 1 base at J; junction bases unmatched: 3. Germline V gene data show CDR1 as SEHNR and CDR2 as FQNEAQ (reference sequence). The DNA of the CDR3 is TGTGCCAGCAGCTCGACAGGGGTGTCCTACGAGCAGTACTTC. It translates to CASSSTGVSYEQYF.

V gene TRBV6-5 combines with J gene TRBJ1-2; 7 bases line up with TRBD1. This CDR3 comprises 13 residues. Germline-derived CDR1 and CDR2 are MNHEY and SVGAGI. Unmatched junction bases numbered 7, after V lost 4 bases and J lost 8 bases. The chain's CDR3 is CASSLNRGVGYTF. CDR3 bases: TGTGCCAGCAGTTTAAACAGGGGAGTCGGCTACACCTTC.

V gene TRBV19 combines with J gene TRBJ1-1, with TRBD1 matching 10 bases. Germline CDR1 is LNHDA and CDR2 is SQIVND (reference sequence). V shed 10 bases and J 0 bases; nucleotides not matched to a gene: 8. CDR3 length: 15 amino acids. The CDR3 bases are TGTGCCACAAGACAGGGGGCTATTATGAACACTGAAGCTTTCTTT. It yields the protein CATRQGAIMNTEAFF. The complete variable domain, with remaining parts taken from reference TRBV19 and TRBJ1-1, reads DGGITQSPKYLFRKEGQNVTLSCEQNLNHDAMYWYRQDPGQGLRLIYYSQIVNDFQKGDIAEGYSVSREKKESFPLTVTSAQKNPTAFYLCATRQGAIMNTEAFFGQGTRLTVV.

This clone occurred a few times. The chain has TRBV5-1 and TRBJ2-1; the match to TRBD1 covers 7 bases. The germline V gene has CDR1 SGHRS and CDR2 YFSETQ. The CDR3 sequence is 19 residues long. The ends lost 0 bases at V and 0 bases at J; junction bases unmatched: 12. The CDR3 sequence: CASSLASIRTGFSYNEQFF. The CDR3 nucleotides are TGCGCCAGCAGCTTGGCCTCCATTAGGACAGGCTTCTCCTACAATGAGCAGTTCTTC.

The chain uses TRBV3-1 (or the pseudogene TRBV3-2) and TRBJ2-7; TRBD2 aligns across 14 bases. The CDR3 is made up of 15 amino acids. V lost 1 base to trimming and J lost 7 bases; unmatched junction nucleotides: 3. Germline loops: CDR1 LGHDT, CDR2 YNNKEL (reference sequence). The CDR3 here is CASSQGTSGRWEQYF. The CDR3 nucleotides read TGTGCCAGCAGCCAAGGGACTAGCGGGAGGTGGGAGCAGTACTTC.

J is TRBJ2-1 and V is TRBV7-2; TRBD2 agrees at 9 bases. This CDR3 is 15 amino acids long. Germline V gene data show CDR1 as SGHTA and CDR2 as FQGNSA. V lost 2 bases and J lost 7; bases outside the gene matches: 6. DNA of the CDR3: TGTGCCAGCAGCTTAAATAGCGGGGGCTGGAATGAGCAGTTCTTC. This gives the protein CASSLNSGGWNEQFF.

CDR3 coding DNA: TGTGCCAGCAGACTTCTGAGTACTAACTATGGCTACACCTTC. This codes for CASRLLSTNYGYTF. The chain couples TRBV27 to TRBJ1-2; D is unresolved. Per the germline V gene, CDR1 is MNHEY and CDR2 is SMNVEV (reference sequence). This CDR3 comprises 14 residues. Trimming pared 6 bases from V and 0 bases from J, leaving 11 bases between.

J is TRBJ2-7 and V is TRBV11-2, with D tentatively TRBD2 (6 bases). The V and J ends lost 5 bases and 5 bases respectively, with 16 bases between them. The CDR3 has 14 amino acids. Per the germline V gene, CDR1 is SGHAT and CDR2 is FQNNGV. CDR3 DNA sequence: TGTGCCAGCAGCCCCCCCGGGGGTCTGGACGAGCAGTACTTC. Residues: CASSPPGGLDEQYF.

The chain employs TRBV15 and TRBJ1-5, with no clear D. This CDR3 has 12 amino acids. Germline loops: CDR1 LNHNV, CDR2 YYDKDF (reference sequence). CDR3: CATGPSNQPQHF. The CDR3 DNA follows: TGTGCGACCGGCCCGAGCAATCAGCCCCAGCATTTT.

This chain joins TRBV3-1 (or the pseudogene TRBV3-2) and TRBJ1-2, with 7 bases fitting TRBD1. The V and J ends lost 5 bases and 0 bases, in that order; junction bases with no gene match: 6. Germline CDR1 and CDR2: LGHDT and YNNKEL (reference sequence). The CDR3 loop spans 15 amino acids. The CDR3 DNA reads TGTGCCAGCAGCGCACCGGGACAGTCTAACTATGGCTACACCTTC. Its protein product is CASSAPGQSNYGYTF.

CDR3 amino acids: CASSVLVETEAFF. DNA of the CDR3: TGTGCCAGCAGCGTGTTAGTGGAGACTGAAGCTTTCTTT. The chain is built from TRBV9 and TRBJ1-1; no reliable D call. Trimming shortened V by 2 bases and J by 5 bases, and 10 bases separated the two germline ends. Looked up from germline, CDR1 is SGDLS and CDR2 is YYNGEE. There are 13 residues in the CDR3.

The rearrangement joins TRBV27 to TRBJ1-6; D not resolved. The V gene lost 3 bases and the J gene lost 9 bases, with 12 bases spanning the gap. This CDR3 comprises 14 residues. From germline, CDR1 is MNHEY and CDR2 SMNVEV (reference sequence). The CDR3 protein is CASSLRALGSPLHF. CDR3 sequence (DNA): TGTGCCAGCAGTTTGAGGGCCCTGGGTTCACCCCTCCACTTT.

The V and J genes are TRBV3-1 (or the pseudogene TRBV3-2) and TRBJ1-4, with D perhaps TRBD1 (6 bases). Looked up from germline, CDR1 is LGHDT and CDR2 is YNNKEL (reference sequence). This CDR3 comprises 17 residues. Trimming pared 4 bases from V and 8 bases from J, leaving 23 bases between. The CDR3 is CASSPGWDTQKSEKLFF. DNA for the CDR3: TGTGCCAGCAGCCCGGGTTGGGACACCCAGAAAAGCGAAAAACTGTTTTTT.

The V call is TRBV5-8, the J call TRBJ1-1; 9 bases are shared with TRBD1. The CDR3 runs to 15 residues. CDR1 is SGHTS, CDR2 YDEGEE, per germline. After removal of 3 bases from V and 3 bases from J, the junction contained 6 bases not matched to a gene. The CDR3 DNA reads TGTGCCAGCAGCTGGGGGACAGGGTTGGACACTGAAGCTTTCTTT. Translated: CASSWGTGLDTEAFF.

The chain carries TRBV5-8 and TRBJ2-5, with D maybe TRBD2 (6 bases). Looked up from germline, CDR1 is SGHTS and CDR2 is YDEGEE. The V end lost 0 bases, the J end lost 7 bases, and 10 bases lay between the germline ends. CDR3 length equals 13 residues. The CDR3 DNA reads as TGTGCCAGCAGCTTGGAGCGGAGGGGGACCCAGTACTTC. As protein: CASSLERRGTQYF. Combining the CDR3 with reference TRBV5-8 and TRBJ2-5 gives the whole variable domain EAGVTQSPTHLIKTRGQQATLRCSPISGHTSVYWYQQALGLGLQFLLWYDEGEERNRGNFPPRFSGRQFPNYSSELNVNALELEDSALYLCASSLERRGTQYFGPGTRLLVL.

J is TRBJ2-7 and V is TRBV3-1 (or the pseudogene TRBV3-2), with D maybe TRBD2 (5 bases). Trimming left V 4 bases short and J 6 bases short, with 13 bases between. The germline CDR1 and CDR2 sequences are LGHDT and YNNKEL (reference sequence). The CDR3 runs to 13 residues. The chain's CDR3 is CASSPPGVSEQYF. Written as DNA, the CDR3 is TGTGCCAGCAGCCCACCCGGGGTTTCCGAGCAGTACTTC.

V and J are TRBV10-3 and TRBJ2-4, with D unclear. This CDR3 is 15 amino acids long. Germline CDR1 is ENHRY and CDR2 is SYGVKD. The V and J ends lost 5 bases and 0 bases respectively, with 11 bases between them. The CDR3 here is CAISQETLAKNIQYF. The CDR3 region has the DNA TGTGCCATCAGTCAAGAGACTCTAGCCAAAAACATTCAGTACTTC.

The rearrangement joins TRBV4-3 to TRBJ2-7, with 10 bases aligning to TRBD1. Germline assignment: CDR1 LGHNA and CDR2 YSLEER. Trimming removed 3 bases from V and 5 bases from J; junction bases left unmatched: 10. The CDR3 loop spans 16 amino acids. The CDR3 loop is CASSQEGTGAFNEQYF. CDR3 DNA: TGCGCCAGCAGCCAGGAAGGGACAGGGGCCTTTAACGAGCAGTACTTC.

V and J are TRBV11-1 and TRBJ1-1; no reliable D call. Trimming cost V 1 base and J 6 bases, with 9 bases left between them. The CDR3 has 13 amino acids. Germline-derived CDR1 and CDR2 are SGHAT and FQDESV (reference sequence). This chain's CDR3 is CASSLGGQSEAFF. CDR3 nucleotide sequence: TGTGCCAGCAGCTTAGGAGGCCAATCTGAAGCTTTCTTT.

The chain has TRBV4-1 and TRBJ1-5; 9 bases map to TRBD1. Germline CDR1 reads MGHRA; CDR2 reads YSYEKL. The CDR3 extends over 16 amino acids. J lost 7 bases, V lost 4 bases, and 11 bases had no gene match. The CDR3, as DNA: TGCGCCAGCAGCCTCGATCCCGGGACAGGGTGGCAGCCCCAGCATTTT. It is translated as CASSLDPGTGWQPQHF.